The T cell receptor (beta chain) described here comes from a study of control samples from healthy donors and cancer patients. Using immunoSEQ multiplex PCR, the repertoire was profiled, and TCRdb retains in-frame clones only, with some absent. Of 150,000 or so clones in the sample, around nine tenths are singletons; the top ten hold around 5.8%. There are 14 residues in the CDR3. Germline V CDR1 and CDR2: SGDLS, YYNGEE. After removal of 3 bases from V and 8 bases from J, the junction contained 8 bases not matched to a gene. Sequencing was carried out using blood. The V call is TRBV9, the J call TRBJ2-1; 7 positions match TRBD2. This sequence was found in a man aged 18-30 years in good health. CDR3 protein: CASSAPSGIHEQFF. The CDR3 nucleotides read TGTGCCAGCAGCGCACCCAGCGGGATCCATGAGCAGTTCTTC. The entire variable domain, with the rest obtained from reference TRBV9 and TRBJ2-1, is as follows: DSGVTQTPKHLITATGQRVTLRCSPRSGDLSVYWYQQSLDQGLQFLIQYYNGEERAKGNILERFSAQQFPDLHSELNLSSLELGDSALYFCASSAPSGIHEQFFGPGTRLTVL.